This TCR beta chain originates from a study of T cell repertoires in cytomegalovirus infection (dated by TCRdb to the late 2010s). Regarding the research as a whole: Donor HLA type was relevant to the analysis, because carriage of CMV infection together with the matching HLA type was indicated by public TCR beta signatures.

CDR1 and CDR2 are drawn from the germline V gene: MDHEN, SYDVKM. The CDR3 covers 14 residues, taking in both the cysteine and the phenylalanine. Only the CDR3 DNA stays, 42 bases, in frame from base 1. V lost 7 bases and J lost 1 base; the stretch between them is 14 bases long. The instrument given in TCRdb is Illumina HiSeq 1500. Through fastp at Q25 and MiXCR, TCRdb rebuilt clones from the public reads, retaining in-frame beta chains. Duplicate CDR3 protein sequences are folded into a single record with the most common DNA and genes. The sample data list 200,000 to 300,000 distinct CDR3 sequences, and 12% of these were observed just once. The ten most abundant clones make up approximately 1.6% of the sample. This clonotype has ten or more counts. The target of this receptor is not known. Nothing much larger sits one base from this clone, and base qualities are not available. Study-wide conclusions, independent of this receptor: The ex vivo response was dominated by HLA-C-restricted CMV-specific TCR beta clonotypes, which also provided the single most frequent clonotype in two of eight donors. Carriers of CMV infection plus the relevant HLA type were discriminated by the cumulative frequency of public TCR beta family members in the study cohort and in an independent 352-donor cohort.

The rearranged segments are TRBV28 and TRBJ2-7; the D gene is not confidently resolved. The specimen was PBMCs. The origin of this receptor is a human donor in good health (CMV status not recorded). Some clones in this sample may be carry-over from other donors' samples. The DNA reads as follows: TGTGCCAGCACCCCGGCAGCGTTGTCCTACGAGCAGTACTTC. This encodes CASTPAALSYEQYF. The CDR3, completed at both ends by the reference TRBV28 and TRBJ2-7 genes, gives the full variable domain DVKVTQSSRYLVKRTGEKVFLECVQDMDHENMFWYRQDPGLGLRLIYFSYDVKMKEKGDIPEGYSVSREKKERFSLILESASTNQTSMYLCASTPAALSYEQYFGPGTRLTVT.